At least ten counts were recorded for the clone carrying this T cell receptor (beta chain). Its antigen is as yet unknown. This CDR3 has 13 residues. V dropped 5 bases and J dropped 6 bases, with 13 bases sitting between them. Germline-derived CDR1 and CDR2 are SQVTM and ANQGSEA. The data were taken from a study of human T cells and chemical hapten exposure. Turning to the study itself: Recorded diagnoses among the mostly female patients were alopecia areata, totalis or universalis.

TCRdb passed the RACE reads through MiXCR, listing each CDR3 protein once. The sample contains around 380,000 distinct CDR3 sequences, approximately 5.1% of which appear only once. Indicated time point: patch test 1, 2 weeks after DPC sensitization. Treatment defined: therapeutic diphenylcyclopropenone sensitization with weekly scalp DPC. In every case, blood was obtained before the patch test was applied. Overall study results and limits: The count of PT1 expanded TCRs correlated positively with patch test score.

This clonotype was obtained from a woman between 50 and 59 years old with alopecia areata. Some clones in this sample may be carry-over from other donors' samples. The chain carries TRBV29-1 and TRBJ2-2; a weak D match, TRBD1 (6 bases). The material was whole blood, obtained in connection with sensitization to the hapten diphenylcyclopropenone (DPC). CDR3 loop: CSVRKPGAGELFF. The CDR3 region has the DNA TGCAGCGTTCGAAAACCAGGGGCCGGGGAGCTGTTTTTT.